This T cell receptor (beta chain) was identified during a study of T cell repertoires in cytomegalovirus infection. As for the study in general: Both CMV infection and a matching HLA type were indicated by public TCR beta signatures. Study conclusions and caveats: Summed frequency of public TCR beta families distinguished CMV carriers with the relevant HLA. Predominance within the ex vivo response was attributable to HLA-C-restricted CMV-specific TCR beta clonotypes.

The CDR3 is made up of 15 amino acids. Trimming pared 3 bases from V and 7 bases from J, leaving 16 bases between. MiXCR, run by TCRdb on the reads, gives a single entry per CDR3 protein. This table holds nearly 650,000 distinct CDR3 sequences, roughly 24% found once. The sample holds many counts of this clonotype. Antigen: not known. This TCR was recovered from a human donor in good health (CMV status not recorded). Some clones in this sample may be carry-over from other donors' samples. The rearrangement uses TRBV12-3 or TRBV12-4 and TRBJ2-1; D tentatively reads TRBD1 or TRBD2 (6 bases each). The specimen was CD8+ T cells from PBMCs. Here the CDR3 reads CASSFELGGKNEQFF. The CDR3 region has the DNA TGTGCCAGCAGTTTCGAACTAGGGGGGAAGAATGAGCAGTTCTTC.